Following are 27 T cell receptor beta chains from one sample sequenced in a study of T cells in Graves' hyperthyroidism and ophthalmopathy. Amplified regions were TCR beta CDR3 sequences from RNA transcripts. Primed by the HTBI set, a first-round RT-PCR was run on the TCR CDR3. TCRdb re-analysed the multiplex PCR reads in MiXCR, keeping a single row per CDR3 protein. The repertoire holds some 600,000 distinct CDR3 sequences, 40% to 55% seen once, with roughly 8.2% in the top ten. The specimen sequenced was peripheral blood or thyroid tissue (not recorded which). Receptor source: a woman under 30 with Graves' hyperthyroidism.

The chain employs TRBV7-6 and TRBJ1-2; perhaps TRBD1 as D (5 bases). Germline V CDR1 and CDR2: SGHVS, FNYEAQ. V lost 5 bases, J lost 10 bases, and 14 bases lay in between. The CDR3 is 12 residues long. CDR3 sequence (DNA): TGTGCCAGCAGCCCCCTTAGGGGTGTCTACACCTTC. Translating it yields CASSPLRGVYTF.

The sample holds many counts of this clonotype. The chain couples TRBV12-3 or TRBV12-4 to TRBJ1-2; 7 bases are a match to TRBD1. Trimming removed 6 bases from V and 3 bases from J; junction bases left unmatched: 4. The CDR3 sequence is 13 residues long. CDR3 sequence: CASRFDRDYGYTF. The CDR3 DNA reads as TGTGCCAGCAGGTTCGACAGGGACTATGGCTACACCTTC.

This clonotype was detected only once. The rearrangement links TRBV29-1 to TRBJ2-6, with D uncertain. CDR3 length: 14 amino acids. Trimming shortened V by 8 bases and J by 0 bases, and 11 bases separated the two germline ends. The V gene's germline CDR1 is SQVTM and CDR2 ANQGSEA. The CDR3 DNA follows: TGCAGCTTCGGGTGGGGCTCTGGGGCCAACGTCCTGACTTTC. This codes for CSFGWGSGANVLTF.

The chain carries TRBV7-2 and TRBJ2-2; TRBD2 aligns across 8 bases. Trimming at V came to 11 bases and at J to 2 bases, leaving 7 bases not matched to a gene. Per germline, CDR1 SGHTA and CDR2 FQGNSA. The CDR3 runs 14 residues. The CDR3 reads CAGGGRGNTGELFF. As DNA, the CDR3 is TGTGCCGGCGGGGGGAGGGGAAACACCGGGGAGCTGTTTTTT.

A few counts support this clonotype. The chain combines TRBV20-1 with TRBJ2-5, with D tentatively TRBD2 (6 bases). This CDR3 has 14 residues. V shed 3 bases and J shed 2 bases, with 13 bases lying between them. Germline CDR1 DFQATT, CDR2 SNEGSKA (reference sequence). For the CDR3, the DNA is TGCAGTGCTAGGGGGGATAGCGGACAAGAGACCCAGTACTTC. Protein product: CSARGDSGQETQYF.

This clonotype was detected ten times or more. The gene calls are TRBV7-9 and TRBJ2-5, with D maybe TRBD1 (5 bases). The CDR3 covers 14 residues. The germline CDR1 and CDR2 sequences are SEHNR and FQNEAQ (reference sequence). V lost 1 base, J lost 6 bases, and 12 bases lay in between. In nucleotides, the CDR3 is TGTGCCAGCAGCTTAGGGCAGGACACGCAGACCCAGTACTTC. This codes for CASSLGQDTQTQYF. Looking up the rest from reference TRBV7-9 and TRBJ2-5 gives the full variable domain: DTGVSQNPRHKITKRGQNVTFRCDPISEHNRLYWYRQTLGQGPEFLTYFQNEAQLEKSRLLSDRFSAERPKGSFSTLEIQRTEQGDSAMYLCASSLGQDTQTQYFGPGTRLLVL.

This clonotype occurred a few times. V usage is TRBV20-1 and J usage is TRBJ1-2; no clear D gene. The length of the CDR3 is 12 residues. Trimming cost V 3 bases and J 2 bases, with 7 bases left between them. CDR1 and CDR2 (germline): DFQATT, SNEGSKA (reference sequence). DNA of the CDR3: TGCAGTGCTAGCAGGCAGAACTATGGCTACACCTTC. This sequence encodes CSASRQNYGYTF.

The chain is built from TRBV29-1 and TRBJ1-1, with 7 nucleotides matching TRBD1. Trimming cost V 5 bases and J 7 bases; bases outside gene matches: 10. Germline assignment: CDR1 SQVTM and CDR2 ANQGSEA. This CDR3 has 13 residues. The CDR3 nucleotides are TGCAGCGTTCAACCCGGGACAGCGGATGAAGCTTTCTTT. It specifies CSVQPGTADEAFF.

This rearrangement joins TRBV15 to TRBJ1-4; D unresolved. Germline CDR1 and CDR2: LNHNV and YYDKDF (reference sequence). V lost 0 bases and J 5 bases, leaving 10 bases between the germline ends. This CDR3 comprises 15 residues. This CDR3 is CATSREGVDNEKLFF. In DNA form, the CDR3 reads TGTGCCACCAGCAGAGAAGGAGTTGACAATGAAAAACTGTTTTTT.

J is TRBJ1-2 and V is TRBV10-3; TRBD1 might be the D (6 bases). V was pared by 4 bases and J by 1 base, with 16 bases between. CDR3 length: 16 residues. In germline, CDR1 is ENHRY, CDR2 SYGVKD. The CDR3 here is CAISAKGGLGNYGYTF. CDR3 in DNA: TGTGCCATCAGTGCTAAAGGGGGTTTGGGTAACTATGGCTACACCTTC.

This clonotype was observed a handful of times. This chain links TRBV29-1 with TRBJ2-3, with D perhaps given as TRBD1 or TRBD2 (5 bases each). The germline CDR1 and CDR2 sequences are SQVTM and ANQGSEA. This CDR3 is 12 amino acids long. Trimming left V 4 bases short and J 4 bases short, with 9 bases between. The chain's CDR3 is CSVVQGADTQYF. As DNA, the CDR3 is TGCAGCGTTGTCCAGGGAGCAGATACGCAGTATTTT.

The chain employs TRBV20-1 and TRBJ1-4; 8 bases agree with TRBD1. The V segment lost 5 bases and the J segment 8 bases; nucleotides outside the gene matches: 7. Looked up from germline, CDR1 is DFQATT and CDR2 is SNEGSKA (reference sequence). The CDR3 covers 13 residues. The CDR3 DNA is TGCAGTGCTGATGACAGGGGCCGGGAAAAACTGTTTTTT. Protein sequence: CSADDRGREKLFF.

There are many counts of this clonotype. The chain has TRBV7-8 and TRBJ2-5; D ambiguous. Germline V CDR1 and CDR2: SGHVS, FQNEAQ. The ends were cut back, 1 base at V and 9 bases at J, with 6 bases in the middle. The length of the CDR3 is 11 residues. The CDR3 DNA reads TGTGCCAGCAGCTTAGGCTTGGCCCAGTACTTC. Protein: CASSLGLAQYF.

Details on this clonotype: This may be a read error: a much more frequent sequence differs by one nucleotide. The chain combines TRBV11-1 with TRBJ2-2; a weak D match, TRBD2 (6 bases). The CDR3 loop spans 14 amino acids. Germline values: CDR1 SGHAT, CDR2 FQDESV (reference sequence). The CDR3 protein is CASGFSGNTGELFF. In DNA form, the CDR3 reads TGTGCCAGCGGCTTTAGCGGGAACACCGGGGAGCTGTTTTTT.

This clonotype was counted a few times. The chain combines TRBV2 with TRBJ1-5, with 7 bases matching TRBD1. The germline V gene encodes CDR1 SNHLY and CDR2 FYNNEI. CDR3 length: 14 residues. J lost 1 base, V lost 6 bases, and 3 bases had no gene match. CDR3 nucleotide sequence: TGTGCCAGCAGCCCACAGGGGAGCAATCAGCCCCAGCATTTT. It yields the protein CASSPQGSNQPQHF. The full variable domain, with the rest looked up from reference TRBV2 and TRBJ1-5, is EPEVTQTPSHQVTQMGQEVILRCVPISNHLYFYWYRQILGQKVEFLVSFYNNEISEKSEIFDDQFSVERPDGSNFTLKIRSTKLEDSAMYFCASSPQGSNQPQHFGDGTRLSIL.

This clonotype appeared a few times. The genes are TRBV2 and TRBJ2-7; D not resolved. V lost 1 base, J lost 6 bases, and 10 bases lay in between. Germline-derived CDR1 and CDR2 are SNHLY and FYNNEI. This CDR3 region has 13 residues. CDR3 protein: CASSEDAGREQYF. CDR3 bases: TGTGCCAGCAGTGAAGACGCCGGGCGCGAGCAGTACTTC.

This clonotype has only a few counts. V is TRBV29-1 and J is TRBJ2-5, with no clear D. The CDR3 consists of 11 residues. Trimming cost V 8 bases and J 0 bases, with 7 bases left between them. In germline, CDR1 is SQVTM, CDR2 ANQGSEA. This CDR3 reads CSHSYQETQYF. CDR3 bases: TGCAGCCATTCGTACCAAGAGACCCAGTACTTC.

This clonotype was seen many times. This chain links TRBV7-9 with TRBJ1-4; 10 bases match TRBD1. The trim removed 3 bases at V and 8 bases at J, leaving 6 bases unmatched. Germline-derived CDR1 and CDR2 are SEHNR and FQNEAQ (reference sequence). The CDR3 spans 15 residues. The DNA for the CDR3 is TGTGCCAGCAGCTTTACGGGACAGGGGCGAGAAAAACTGTTTTTT. It translates to CASSFTGQGREKLFF.

This sequence joins TRBV20-1 and TRBJ2-7; D remains unclear. Germline V gene sequence: CDR1 DFQATT, CDR2 SNEGSKA (reference sequence). V lost 6 bases, J lost 1 base, and 16 bases lay in between. The CDR3 has 14 residues. CDR3 loop: CSADGRRLSYEQYF. The CDR3 DNA is TGCAGTGCAGACGGCAGGCGACTTTCCTACGAGCAGTACTTC.

J is TRBJ2-7 and V is TRBV10-3; maybe TRBD1 (5 bases). V was trimmed by 2 bases and J by 12 bases, leaving 17 bases between them. This CDR3 has 13 residues. The germline gives CDR1 ENHRY, CDR2 SYGVKD. This CDR3 reads CAISEGVRGPRYF. CDR3 DNA: TGTGCCATCAGTGAGGGAGTAAGGGGCCCTCGGTACTTC.

The V call is TRBV2, the J call TRBJ2-2; no clear D. The CDR3 is 14 residues long. The germline gives CDR1 SNHLY, CDR2 FYNNEI. Trimming took 7 bases from V and 0 from J, leaving 9 bases between them. CDR3 region: CASTRLANTGELFF. For the CDR3, the DNA is TGTGCCAGCACCCGGCTCGCGAACACCGGGGAGCTGTTTTTT.

This clonotype was seen a few times. One junction end does not reproduce the germline sequence, and a read error may be involved. J is TRBJ1-2 and V is TRBV10-3; 11 bases fit TRBD1. The CDR3 runs 16 residues. The germline gives CDR1 ENHRY, CDR2 SYGVKD. The CDR3 region has the DNA TGTGCCAGCAGTTCCCGGGACAGGGGGATCAACTATGGCTACACCTTC. Translation gives CASSSRDRGINYGYTF.

There are a few counts of this clonotype. The V gene is TRBV19, the J gene TRBJ2-7, with TRBD1 identical over 9 bases. Trimming cost V 7 bases and J 4 bases; bases outside gene matches: 5. This CDR3 region has 13 residues. Germline V lookup: CDR1 LNHDA, CDR2 SQIVND (reference sequence). Written as DNA, the CDR3 is TGTGCCAGTACCGCGGACAGGGGTTACGAGCAGTACTTC. Residues: CASTADRGYEQYF.

This clonotype has just one count. The chain recombines TRBV10-3 with TRBJ1-1; no reliable D call. V lost 4 bases to trimming and J lost 3 bases, with 9 bases between them. The CDR3 length is 13 residues. Looked up from germline, CDR1 is ENHRY and CDR2 is SYGVKD. CDR3 nucleotide sequence: TGTGCCATCAGTGGGGCTCTGGACACTGAAGCTTTCTTT. Translation gives CAISGALDTEAFF.

This sequence joins TRBV10-3 and TRBJ1-3; D unclear. CDR1 is ENHRY and CDR2 is SYGVKD in the germline V gene. V was pared by 3 bases and J by 6 bases, with 15 bases between. The CDR3 covers 15 residues. The CDR3 loop is CAISEGLTNENTIYF. The CDR3 DNA sequence: TGTGCCATCAGTGAAGGACTGACTAATGAAAACACCATATATTTT.

As concerns this clonotype: One junction end disagrees with the germline gene, perhaps due to a read error. The chain has TRBV7-8 and TRBJ1-2; D may be TRBD1 (5 bases). This CDR3 has 14 residues. Germline CDR1 and CDR2: SGHVS and FQNEAQ. The CDR3 DNA reads as TGTGCCAGCACCTTAGGCAGGACAAACTATGGCTACACCTTC. This encodes CASTLGRTNYGYTF.

The chain employs TRBV29-1 and TRBJ2-7; TRBD2 aligns across 12 bases. The germline CDR1 and CDR2 sequences are SQVTM and ANQGSEA. This CDR3 contains 12 residues. J gave up 5 bases and V 7 bases, and 3 bases lay outside the gene matches. CDR3 in amino acids: CSGLAGADEQYF. DNA of the CDR3: TGCAGCGGACTAGCGGGAGCGGACGAGCAGTACTTC.